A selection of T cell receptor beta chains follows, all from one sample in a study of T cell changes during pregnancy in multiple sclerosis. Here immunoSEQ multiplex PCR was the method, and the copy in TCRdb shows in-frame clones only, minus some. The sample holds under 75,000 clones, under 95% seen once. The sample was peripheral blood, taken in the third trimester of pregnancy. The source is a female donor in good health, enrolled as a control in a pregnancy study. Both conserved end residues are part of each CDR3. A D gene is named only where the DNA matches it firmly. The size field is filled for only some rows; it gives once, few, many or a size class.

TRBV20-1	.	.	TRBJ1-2	TGCAGTGCTAGCCTCGCGGGAGGCTACACCTTC	CSASLAGGYTF
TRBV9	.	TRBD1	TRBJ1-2	TGTGCCAGCAGCGTAGGGCAGGGGGATGGCTACACCTTC	CASSVGQGDGYTF
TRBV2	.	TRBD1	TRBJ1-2	TGTGCCAGCAGGTACAGGGGGAATGGTGGCTACACCTTC	CASRYRGNGGYTF
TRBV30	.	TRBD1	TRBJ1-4	TGTGCCTGGCGGACAGGGGCTAATGAAAAACTGTTTTTT	CAWRTGANEKLFF
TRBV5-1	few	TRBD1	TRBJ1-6	TGCGCCAGCAGCTTGGGACAGTCGGGACAGGGTAATTCACCCCTCCACTTT	CASSLGQSGQGNSPLHF
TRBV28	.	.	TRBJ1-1	TGTGCCAGCAGTTTGGGGGGGACCATGAACACTGAAGCTTTCTTT	CASSLGGTMNTEAFF
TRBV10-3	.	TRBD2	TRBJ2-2	TGTGCCATCAGGAGCGGGACGGGCGGGGAGCTGTTTTTT	CAIRSGTGGELFF
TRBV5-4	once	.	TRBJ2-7	TGTGCCAGCAGCTTGGAACAGGGCTCCTACGAGCAGTACTTC	CASSLEQGSYEQYF
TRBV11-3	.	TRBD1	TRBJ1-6	TGTGCCAGCAGCCCAGACAGGGGAACGCGTTCACCCCTCCACTTT	CASSPDRGTRSPLHF
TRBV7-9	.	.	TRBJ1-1	TGTGCCAGCAGCTCAACAGTTATTCCTGAAGCTTTCTTT	CASSSTVIPEAFF
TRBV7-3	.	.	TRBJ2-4	TGTGCCAGCAGCTTAGGGTCGGGGACCAAAAACATTCAGTACTTC	CASSLGSGTKNIQYF
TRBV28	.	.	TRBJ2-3	TGTGCCAGCACGAGGGAGGCCACAGATACGCAGTATTTT	CASTREATDTQYF
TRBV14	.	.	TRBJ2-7	TGTGCCAGCAGCCAACATTACGAGCAGTACTTC	CASSQHYEQYF
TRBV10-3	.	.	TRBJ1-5	TGTGCCATCAGTGAGTCAGGAGGGAACAATCAGCCCCAGCATTTT	CAISESGGNNQPQHF
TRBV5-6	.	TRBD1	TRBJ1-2	TGTGCCAGCAGTAGGAGACAGGGGGCCGATGGCTACACCTTC	CASSRRQGADGYTF
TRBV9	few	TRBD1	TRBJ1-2	TGTGCCAGCAGCGGCAGAATGGGACAGCTTTTTCATGGCTACACCTTC	CASSGRMGQLFHGYTF
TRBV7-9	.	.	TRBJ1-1	TGTGCCAGCAGCTTAGCGGGGGCAAAGAACACTGAAGCTTTCTTT	CASSLAGAKNTEAFF
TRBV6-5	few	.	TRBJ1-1	TGTGCCAGCAGTTACTTCCAGTCGAACACTGAAGCTTTCTTT	CASSYFQSNTEAFF
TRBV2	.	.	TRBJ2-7	TGTGCCAGCAGTGAGGACAGCTTCCTCGGGCAGTACTTC	CASSEDSFLGQYF
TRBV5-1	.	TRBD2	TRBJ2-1	TGCGCCAGCAGCTTGGAACCCCTAGCGGGGGGCTCCTACAATGAGCAGTTCTTC	CASSLEPLAGGSYNEQFF
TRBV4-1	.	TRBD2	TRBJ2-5	TGCGCCAGCAGCCAACGGACTAGCGGGGGAAGAGAGACCCAGTACTTC	CASSQRTSGGRETQYF
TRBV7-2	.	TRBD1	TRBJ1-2	TGTGCCAGCAGCACCGGGACAGGGGGCGCCCCCCCCTATGGCTACACCTTC	CASSTGTGGAPPYGYTF